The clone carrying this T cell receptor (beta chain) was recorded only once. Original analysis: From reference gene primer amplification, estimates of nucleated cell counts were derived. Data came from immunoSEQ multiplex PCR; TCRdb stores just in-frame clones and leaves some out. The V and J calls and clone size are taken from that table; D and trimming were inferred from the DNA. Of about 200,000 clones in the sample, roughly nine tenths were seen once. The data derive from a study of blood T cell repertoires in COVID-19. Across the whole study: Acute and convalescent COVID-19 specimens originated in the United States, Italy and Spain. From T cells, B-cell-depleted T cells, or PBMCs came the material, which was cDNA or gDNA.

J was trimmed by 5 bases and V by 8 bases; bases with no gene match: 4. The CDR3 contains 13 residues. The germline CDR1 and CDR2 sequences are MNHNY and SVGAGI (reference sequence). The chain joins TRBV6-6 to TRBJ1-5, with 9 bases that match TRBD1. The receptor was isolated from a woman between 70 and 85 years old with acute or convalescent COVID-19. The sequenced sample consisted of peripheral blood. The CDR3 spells CASGTGRDQPQHF. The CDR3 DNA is TGTGCCAGCGGGACAGGGAGAGATCAGCCCCAGCATTTT.